These 14 T cell receptor beta chains were sequenced from one sample in a study of spatial heterogeneity in lung cancer (dated by TCRdb to about 2019). The label giving this sample's time point can be read as: sample taken at primary tumor resection. For TCR sequencing, whole RNA was extracted from tumor and nontumor lung tissue, or from cryopreserved PBMC samples, and no cell sorting was done. Receptor libraries were prepared by 5' RACE. Sequencing relied on a NextSeq 500. TCRdb reprocessing: public reads trimmed at Q25 with fastp, clones called with MiXCR, in-frame beta chains kept. Rows are unified per CDR3 protein, each entry keeping the most common DNA and genes. The sample has around 2,900 distinct CDR3 sequences on record, more than 30% of them singletons. Clones ranked in the top ten supply around 68% of the sample. This sample comprised PBMCs, obtained at surgery. The receptors were gathered from a male donor with early-stage non-small cell lung cancer.

This clonotype is termed medium-sized. The chain recombines TRBV7-7 with TRBJ2-1; tentatively, D is TRBD2 (7 bases). Germline V gene sequence: CDR1 SSHAT, CDR2 FNYEAQ (reference sequence). This CDR3 is 16 amino acids long. Trimming removed 0 bases at V and 7 bases at J, with 16 bases between. The CDR3 DNA sequence: TGTGCCAGCAGCTTAGCTGGCGGGGGCCCGGGGAATGAGCAGTTCTTC. As protein: CASSLAGGGPGNEQFF.

This clonotype was detected only a few times. The chain combines TRBV28 with TRBJ1-5; tentatively, D is TRBD1 (5 bases). The CDR3 extends over 13 amino acids. Between the trimmed V and J ends, which lost 8 bases and 2 bases, there was a span of 10 bases. The germline gives CDR1 MDHEN, CDR2 SYDVKM. The DNA of the CDR3 is TGTGCCAGCGTTGACAGTCGCAATCAGCCCCAGCATTTT. It specifies CASVDSRNQPQHF.

The table lists this clonotype with many counts. The chain couples TRBV29-1 to TRBJ2-7; TRBD1 aligns across 11 bases. The CDR3 has 18 residues. Trimming at V came to 0 bases and at J to 0 bases, leaving 10 bases not matched to a gene. Germline-derived CDR1 and CDR2 are SQVTM and ANQGSEA. CDR3 nucleotide sequence: TGCAGCGTTGAAGATCTAGGGCCGGGACAGGGGGACTCCTACGAGCAGTACTTC. Its protein product is CSVEDLGPGQGDSYEQYF.

This chain links TRBV29-1 with TRBJ2-2; no firm D call. Germline loops: CDR1 SQVTM, CDR2 ANQGSEA. The CDR3 is made up of 12 amino acids. The V gene lost 6 bases and the J gene lost 5 bases, with 10 bases spanning the gap. CDR3 sequence (DNA): TGCAGCGTCTCATGGGGAACCGGGGAGCTGTTTTTT. It encodes CSVSWGTGELFF.

By share of the sample, this clonotype is medium-sized. The chain employs TRBV6-5 and TRBJ1-1, with a possible D match to TRBD1 (5 bases). Per the germline V gene, CDR1 is MNHEY and CDR2 is SVGAGI. This CDR3 has 16 amino acids. V gave up 2 bases and J gave up 0 bases, with 13 bases separating them. CDR3 in DNA: TGTGCCAGCAGTTACCAAGCAGGGAACGTGAACACTGAAGCTTTCTTT. It codes for CASSYQAGNVNTEAFF.

The table lists this clonotype with a few counts. V is TRBV7-8 and J is TRBJ2-3, with D perhaps matching TRBD1 or TRBD2 (6 bases each). In germline, CDR1 is SGHVS, CDR2 FQNEAQ. Trimming cost V 7 bases and J 3 bases, with 11 bases left between them. This CDR3 contains 13 residues. The CDR3 spells CASNRGETDTQYF. DNA of the CDR3: TGTGCCAGCAATAGGGGGGAGACAGATACGCAGTATTTT.

This clonotype was seen at least ten times. V gene TRBV12-3 or TRBV12-4 combines with J gene TRBJ2-2, with TRBD2 matching over 13 bases. Trimming at V came to 2 bases and at J to 0 bases, leaving 6 bases not matched to a gene. This CDR3 region has 19 residues. CDR3 DNA sequence: TGTGCCAGCAGTTTATCTTGGACTAGCGGGGGTCCGAACACCGGGGAGCTGTTTTTT. It codes for CASSLSWTSGGPNTGELFF.

The chain has TRBV19 and TRBJ1-5, with 9 nucleotides matching TRBD1. In germline, CDR1 is LNHDA, CDR2 SQIVND (reference sequence). The V segment lost 4 bases and the J segment 7 bases; nucleotides outside the gene matches: 5. CDR3 length: 14 residues. CDR3 loop: CASSTGTGHQPQHF. CDR3 sequence (DNA): TGTGCCAGTAGTACCGGGACAGGGCACCAGCCCCAGCATTTT.

This clonotype was counted once. This chain links TRBV14 with TRBJ2-2; no clear D. With 7 bases removed from V and 1 base from J, the gap between germline ends came to 7 bases. The CDR3 loop spans 13 amino acids. CDR1 and CDR2 (germline): SGHDN, FVKESK. The CDR3: CASTWGNTGELFF. The CDR3 DNA reads TGTGCCAGCACATGGGGGAACACCGGGGAGCTGTTTTTT. The full variable domain, its missing parts supplied by reference TRBV14 and TRBJ2-2, is EAGVTQFPSHSVIEKGQTVTLRCDPISGHDNLYWYRRVMGKEIKFLLHFVKESKQDESGMPNNRFLAERTGGTYSTLKVQPAELEDSGVYFCASTWGNTGELFFGEGSRLTVL.

This clonotype is termed medium-sized (0.01 to 0.1%). V is TRBV11-3 and J is TRBJ2-6, with D unclear. The CDR3 covers 14 residues. Looked up from germline, CDR1 is SGHNT and CDR2 is YENEEA. V was pared by 5 bases and J by 2 bases, with 7 bases between. The CDR3 DNA sequence: TGTGCCAGCAGCCCGAGTCCTGGGGCCAACGTCCTGACTTTC. Its translation is CASSPSPGANVLTF.

This chain joins TRBV3-1 and TRBJ2-5; no firm D call. Trimming took 4 bases from V and 1 from J, leaving 16 bases between them. Germline lookup yields CDR1 LGHDT and CDR2 YNNKEL (reference sequence). There are 16 residues in the CDR3. CDR3 nucleotides: TGTGCCAGCAGCCCAGACACCGGAACCCGCCAAGAGACCCAGTACTTC. It yields the protein CASSPDTGTRQETQYF.

V usage is TRBV20-1 and J usage is TRBJ1-1, with D unclear. V lost 3 bases, J lost 5 bases, and 7 bases lay in between. CDR3 size: 11 residues. Germline V gene data show CDR1 as DFQATT and CDR2 as SNEGSKA (reference sequence). DNA of the CDR3: TGCAGTGCTAGGGAGGGTACTGAAGCTTTCTTT. Amino acids: CSAREGTEAFF.

Ten or more counts support this clonotype. The genes are TRBV27 and TRBJ1-5, with D tentatively TRBD1 (5 bases). With 0 bases removed from V and 7 bases from J, the gap between germline ends came to 13 bases. From germline, CDR1 is MNHEY and CDR2 SMNVEV (reference sequence). This CDR3 spans 15 amino acids. The CDR3: CASSLSIPGRQPQHF. CDR3 bases: TGTGCCAGCAGTTTATCGATTCCGGGACGCCAGCCCCAGCATTTT.

This clonotype was seen a handful of times. V is TRBV5-4 and J is TRBJ2-4; 8 positions match TRBD2. Germline V CDR1 and CDR2: SGHNT, YYREEE (reference sequence). V lost 3 bases to trimming and J lost 0 bases; unmatched junction nucleotides: 11. The CDR3 runs 18 residues. CDR3 residues: CASSSESSGVVAKNIQYF. The CDR3 DNA is TGTGCCAGCAGCTCCGAAAGTAGCGGGGTCGTAGCCAAAAACATTCAGTACTTC. Variable domain in full (rest from reference TRBV5-4 and TRBJ2-4): ETGVTQSPTHLIKTRGQQVTLRCSSQSGHNTVSWYQQALGQGPQFIFQYYREEENGRGNFPPRFSGLQFPNYSSELNVNALELDDSALYLCASSSESSGVVAKNIQYFGAGTRLSVL.